The clone carrying this TCR beta chain occurred many times. The antigen is not known. TCRdb reanalysed the multiplex PCR reads using MiXCR and keeps one entry per CDR3 protein. This table has around 140,000 distinct CDR3 sequences, about 20% appearing once. Breast cancer patients provided tissue from their axillary draining lymph nodes. This sample is drawn from a study of breast tumors, draining lymph nodes, adjacent tissues. Germline CDR1 reads SEHNR; CDR2 reads FQNEAQ (reference sequence). Trimming removed 4 bases at V and 4 bases at J, with 11 bases between. This CDR3 has 15 residues. General study results and limits: Most tumor T cells seemingly derive from lymph node, then expand in tumor. Tumor repertoires ranked between lymph nodes and nontumor tissue in diversity, with V and J gene preferences. Luminal-like breast cancer showed significantly higher tumor–nontumor repertoire similarity than basal-like.

This chain uses TRBV7-9 with TRBJ2-6, with no clear D. The sequenced sample consisted of axillary lymph node tissue. The clonotype was recovered from a female donor with breast cancer. Some clones in this sample may be carry-over from other donors' samples. The DNA of the CDR3 is TGTGCCAGCAGCTCCCCTCTAGAAGGGGCCAACGTCCTGACTTTC. Translating gives CASSSPLEGANVLTF.